Reported below is one TCR beta chain. This sample stems from a study of blood T cell repertoires in COVID-19. Study at large: The United States, Italy and Spain supplied acute and convalescent COVID-19 samples. PBMCs, B-cell-depleted T cells, or T cells were the source of the cDNA or gDNA that made up the material.

Original analysis: The authors estimated nucleated cell counts from reference gene primer amplification. Some clones are missing from TCRdb's copy, which holds only in-frame ones; the method was immunoSEQ multiplex PCR. The V and J calls and clone size were taken over from that table, and D and trimming were inferred from the DNA. The repertoire consists of 40,000 to 55,000 clones, with less than 85% occurring once and the leading ten covering about 4%. Material: peripheral blood. The sequence derives from a woman aged 70 to 79 with acute or convalescent COVID-19.

The CDR3 DNA reads as TGTGCCAGCAGGGCCGATAGCAATCAGCCCCAGCATTTT. Translating gives CASRADSNQPQHF. V and J are TRBV6-5 and TRBJ1-5, with D uncertain. CDR1 is MNHEY and CDR2 is SVGAGI in the germline V gene. This CDR3 region has 13 residues. V lost 6 bases and J lost 0, with 6 bases in between.